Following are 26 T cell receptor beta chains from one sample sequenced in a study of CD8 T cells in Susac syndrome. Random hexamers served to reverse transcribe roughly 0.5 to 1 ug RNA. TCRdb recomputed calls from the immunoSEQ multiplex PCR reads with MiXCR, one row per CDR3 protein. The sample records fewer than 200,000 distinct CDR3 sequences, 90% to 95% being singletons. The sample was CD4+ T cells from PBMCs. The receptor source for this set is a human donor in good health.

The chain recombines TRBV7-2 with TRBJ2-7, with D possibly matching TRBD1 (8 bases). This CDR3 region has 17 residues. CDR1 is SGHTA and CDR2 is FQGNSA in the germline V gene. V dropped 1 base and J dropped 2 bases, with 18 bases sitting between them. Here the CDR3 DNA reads TGTGCCAGCAGCTTAGGGCGACAGGGGAGGGGGCCCTACGAGCAGTACTTC. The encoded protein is CASSLGRQGRGPYEQYF. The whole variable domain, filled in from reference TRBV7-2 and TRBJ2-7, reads GAGVSQSPSNKVTEKGKDVELRCDPISGHTALYWYRQSLGQGLEFLIYFQGNSAPDKSGLPSDRFSAERTGGSVSTLTIQRTQQEDSAVYLCASSLGRQGRGPYEQYFGPGTRLTVT.

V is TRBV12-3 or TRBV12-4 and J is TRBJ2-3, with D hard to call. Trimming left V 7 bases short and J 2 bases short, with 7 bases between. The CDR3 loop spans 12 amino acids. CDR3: CASTQNTDTQYF. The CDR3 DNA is TGTGCCAGCACCCAGAACACAGATACGCAGTATTTT.

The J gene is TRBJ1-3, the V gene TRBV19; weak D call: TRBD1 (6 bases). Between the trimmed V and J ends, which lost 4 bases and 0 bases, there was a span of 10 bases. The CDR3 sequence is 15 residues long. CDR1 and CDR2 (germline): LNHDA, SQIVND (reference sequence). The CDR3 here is CASSTGQNSGNTIYF. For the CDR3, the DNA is TGTGCCAGTAGTACCGGACAGAACTCTGGAAACACCATATATTTT.

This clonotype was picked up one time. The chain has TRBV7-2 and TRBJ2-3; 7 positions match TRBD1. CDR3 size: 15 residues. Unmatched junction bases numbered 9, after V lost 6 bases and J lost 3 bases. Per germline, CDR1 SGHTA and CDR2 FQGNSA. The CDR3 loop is CASSWWDRQTDTQYF. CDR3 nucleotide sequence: TGTGCCAGCAGTTGGTGGGACAGACAAACAGATACGCAGTATTTT.

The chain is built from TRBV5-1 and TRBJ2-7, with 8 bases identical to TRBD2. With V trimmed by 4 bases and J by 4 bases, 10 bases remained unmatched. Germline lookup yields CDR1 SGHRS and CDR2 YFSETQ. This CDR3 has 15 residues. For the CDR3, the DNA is TGCGCCAGCAGCAGACGGGAGGGCGGGGAATACGAGCAGTACTTC. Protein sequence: CASSRREGGEYEQYF. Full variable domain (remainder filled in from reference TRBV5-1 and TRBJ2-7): KAGVTQTPRYLIKTRGQQVTLSCSPISGHRSVSWYQQTPGQGLQFLFEYFSETQRNKGNFPGRFSGRQFSNSRSEMNVSTLELGDSALYLCASSRREGGEYEQYFGPGTRLTVT.

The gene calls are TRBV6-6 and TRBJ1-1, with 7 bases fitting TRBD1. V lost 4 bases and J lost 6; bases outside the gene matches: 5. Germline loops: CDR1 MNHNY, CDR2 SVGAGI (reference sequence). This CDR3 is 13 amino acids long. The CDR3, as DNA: TGTGCCAGCAGTTTTACAGGGGAACCTGAAGCTTTCTTT. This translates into CASSFTGEPEAFF.

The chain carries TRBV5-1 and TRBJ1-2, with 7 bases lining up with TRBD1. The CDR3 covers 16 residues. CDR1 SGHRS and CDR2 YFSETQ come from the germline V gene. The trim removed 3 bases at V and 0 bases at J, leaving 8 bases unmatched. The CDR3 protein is CASSSSGTATNYGYTF. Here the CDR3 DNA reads TGCGCCAGCAGCTCCTCCGGGACAGCGACTAACTATGGCTACACCTTC.

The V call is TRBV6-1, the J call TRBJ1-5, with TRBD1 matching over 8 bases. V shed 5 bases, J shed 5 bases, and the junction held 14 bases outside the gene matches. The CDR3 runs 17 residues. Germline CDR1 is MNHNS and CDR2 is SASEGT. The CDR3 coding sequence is TGTGCCAGCAGTAAGCCTAGGACAGGGATCGTCGATCAGCCCCAGCATTTT. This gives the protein CASSKPRTGIVDQPQHF.

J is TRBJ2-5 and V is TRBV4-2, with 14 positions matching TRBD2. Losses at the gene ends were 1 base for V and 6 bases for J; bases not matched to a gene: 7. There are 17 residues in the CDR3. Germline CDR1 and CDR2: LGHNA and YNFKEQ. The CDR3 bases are TGTGCCAGCAGCCAAGGCCCCGGACTAGCGGGGGGCCAGACCCAGTACTTC. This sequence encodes CASSQGPGLAGGQTQYF.

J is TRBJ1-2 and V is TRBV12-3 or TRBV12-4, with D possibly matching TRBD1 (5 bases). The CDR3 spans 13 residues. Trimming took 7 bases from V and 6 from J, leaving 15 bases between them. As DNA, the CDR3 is TGTGCCAGCACCCGAAGGGGAGCGGATGGCTACACCTTC. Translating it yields CASTRRGADGYTF.

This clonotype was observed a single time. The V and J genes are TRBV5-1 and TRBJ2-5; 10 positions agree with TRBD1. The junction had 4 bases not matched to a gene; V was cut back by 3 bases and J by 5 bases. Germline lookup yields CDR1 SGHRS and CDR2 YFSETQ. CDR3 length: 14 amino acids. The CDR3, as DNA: TGCGCCAGCAGCTGGACAGGGGGGAAGGAGACCCAGTACTTC. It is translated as CASSWTGGKETQYF.

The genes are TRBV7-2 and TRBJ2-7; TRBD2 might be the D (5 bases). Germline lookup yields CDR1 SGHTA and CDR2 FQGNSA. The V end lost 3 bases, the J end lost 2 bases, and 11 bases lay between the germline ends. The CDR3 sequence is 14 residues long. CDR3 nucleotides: TGTGCCAGCAGCTTCCGCGGGTCCGCCTACGAGCAGTACTTC. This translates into CASSFRGSAYEQYF.

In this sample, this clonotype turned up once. Here the CDR3 DNA reads TGTGCCAGCAGCTTAGAAAGGGGGGGCTCGGCCCGCGGTGAGCAGTTCTTC. The encoded protein is CASSLERGGSARGEQFF. This chain connects TRBV7-2 to TRBJ2-1, with D possibly being TRBD2 (7 bases). V was trimmed by 1 base and J by 9 bases, leaving 22 bases between them. Per the germline V gene, CDR1 is SGHTA and CDR2 is FQGNSA. The CDR3 is 17 amino acids. Together with reference TRBV7-2 and TRBJ2-1, the CDR3 gives the full variable domain: GAGVSQSPSNKVTEKGKDVELRCDPISGHTALYWYRQSLGQGLEFLIYFQGNSAPDKSGLPSDRFSAERTGGSVSTLTIQRTQQEDSAVYLCASSLERGGSARGEQFFGPGTRLTVL.

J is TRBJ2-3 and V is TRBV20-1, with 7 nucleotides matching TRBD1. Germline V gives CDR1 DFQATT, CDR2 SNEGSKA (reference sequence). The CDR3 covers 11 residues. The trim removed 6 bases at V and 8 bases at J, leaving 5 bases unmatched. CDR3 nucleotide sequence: TGCAGTGCGCAAACAGGGGCTACGCAGTATTTT. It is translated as CSAQTGATQYF.

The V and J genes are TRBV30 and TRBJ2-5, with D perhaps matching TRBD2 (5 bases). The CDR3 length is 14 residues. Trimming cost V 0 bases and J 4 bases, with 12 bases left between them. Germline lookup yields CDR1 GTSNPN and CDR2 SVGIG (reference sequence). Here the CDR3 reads CAWSVTRGRETQYF. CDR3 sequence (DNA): TGTGCCTGGAGTGTAACGCGCGGGCGAGAGACCCAGTACTTC.

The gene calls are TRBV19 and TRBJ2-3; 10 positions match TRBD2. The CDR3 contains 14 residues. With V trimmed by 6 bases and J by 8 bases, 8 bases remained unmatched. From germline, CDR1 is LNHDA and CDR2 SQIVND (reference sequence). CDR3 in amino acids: CASRASGGGGTQYF. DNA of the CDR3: TGTGCCAGTAGGGCTAGCGGGGGAGGCGGTACGCAGTATTTT.

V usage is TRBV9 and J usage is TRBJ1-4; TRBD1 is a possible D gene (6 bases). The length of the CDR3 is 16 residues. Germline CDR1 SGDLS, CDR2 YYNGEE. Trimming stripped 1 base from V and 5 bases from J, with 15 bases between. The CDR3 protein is CASSVRGRGGNEKLFF. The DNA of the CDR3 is TGTGCCAGCAGCGTAAGAGGGAGAGGGGGAAATGAAAAACTGTTTTTT.

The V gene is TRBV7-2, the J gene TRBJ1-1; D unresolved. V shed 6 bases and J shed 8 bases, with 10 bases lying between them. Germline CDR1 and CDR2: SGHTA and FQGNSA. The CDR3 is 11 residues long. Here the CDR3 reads CASSNKIEAFF. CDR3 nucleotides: TGTGCCAGCAGTAACAAGATAGAAGCTTTCTTT. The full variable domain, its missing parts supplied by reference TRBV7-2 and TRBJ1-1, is GAGVSQSPSNKVTEKGKDVELRCDPISGHTALYWYRQSLGQGLEFLIYFQGNSAPDKSGLPSDRFSAERTGGSVSTLTIQRTQQEDSAVYLCASSNKIEAFFGQGTRLTVV.

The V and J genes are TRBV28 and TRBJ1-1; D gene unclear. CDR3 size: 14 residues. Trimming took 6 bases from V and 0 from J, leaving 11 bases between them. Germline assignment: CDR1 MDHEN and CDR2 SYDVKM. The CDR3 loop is CASSPPGLNTEAFF. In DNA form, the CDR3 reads TGTGCCAGCAGCCCCCCAGGCCTGAACACTGAAGCTTTCTTT.

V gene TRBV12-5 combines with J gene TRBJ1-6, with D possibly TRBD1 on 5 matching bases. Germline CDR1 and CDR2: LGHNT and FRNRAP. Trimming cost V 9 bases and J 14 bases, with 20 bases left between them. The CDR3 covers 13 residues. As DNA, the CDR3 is TGTGCTAGGTGTGTGGGGCCACGGGCGTCCCTCCACTTT. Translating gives CARCVGPRASLHF. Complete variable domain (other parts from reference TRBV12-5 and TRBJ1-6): DARVTQTPRHKVTEMGQEVTMRCQPILGHNTVFWYRQTMMQGLELLAYFRNRAPLDDSGMPKDRFSAEMPDATLATLKIQPSEPRDSAVYFCARCVGPRASLHFGNGTRLTVT.

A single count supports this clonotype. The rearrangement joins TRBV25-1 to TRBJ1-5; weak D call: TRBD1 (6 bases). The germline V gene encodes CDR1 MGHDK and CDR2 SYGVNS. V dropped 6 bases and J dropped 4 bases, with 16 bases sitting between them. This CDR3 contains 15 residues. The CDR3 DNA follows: TGTGCCAGCAGGGGCGGAGGAGGGGGAAATCAGCCCCAGCATTTT. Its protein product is CASRGGGGGNQPQHF.

CDR3 in amino acids: CASSLLGLAASTDTQYF. The CDR3 coding sequence is TGTGCCAGCAGCCTCCTAGGACTAGCGGCTAGCACAGATACGCAGTATTTT. The J gene is TRBJ2-3, the V gene TRBV27; TRBD2 matches 10 bases. Germline V gives CDR1 MNHEY, CDR2 SMNVEV (reference sequence). CDR3 length equals 17 residues. With 6 bases clipped from V and 0 bases from J, the junction kept 9 bases outside the gene matches.

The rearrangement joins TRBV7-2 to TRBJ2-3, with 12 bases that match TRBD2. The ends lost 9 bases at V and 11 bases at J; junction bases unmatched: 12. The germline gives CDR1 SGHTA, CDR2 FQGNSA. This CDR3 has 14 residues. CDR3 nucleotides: TGTGCCAGTCGACTAGCGGGGGCCCTCGAAGGGCAGTATTTT. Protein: CASRLAGALEGQYF.

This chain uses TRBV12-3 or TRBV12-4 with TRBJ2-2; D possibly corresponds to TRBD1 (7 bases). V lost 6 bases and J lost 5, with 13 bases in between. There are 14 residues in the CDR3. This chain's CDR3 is CASRLAGGTGELFF. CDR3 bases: TGTGCCAGCAGACTCGCAGGGGGGACCGGGGAGCTGTTTTTT.

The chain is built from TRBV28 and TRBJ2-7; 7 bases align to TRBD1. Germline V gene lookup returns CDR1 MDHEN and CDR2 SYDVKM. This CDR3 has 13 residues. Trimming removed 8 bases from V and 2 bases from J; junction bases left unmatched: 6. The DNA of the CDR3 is TGTGCCAGCCTTGGGACAGCCCCCTACGAGCAGTACTTC. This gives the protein CASLGTAPYEQYF.

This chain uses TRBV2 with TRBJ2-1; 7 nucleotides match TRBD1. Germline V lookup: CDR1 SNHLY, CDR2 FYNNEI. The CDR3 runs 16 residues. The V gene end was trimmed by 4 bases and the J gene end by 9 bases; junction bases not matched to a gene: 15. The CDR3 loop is CASSAQGPVGGSEQFF. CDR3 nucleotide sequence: TGTGCCAGCAGTGCACAGGGGCCCGTAGGTGGTAGTGAGCAGTTCTTC.